The sample holds a few counts of the clone carrying this TCR beta chain. Between the trimmed V and J ends, which lost 0 bases and 3 bases, there was a span of 0 bases. The CDR3 loop spans 13 amino acids. Germline V gives CDR1 MNHEY, CDR2 SVGAGI. This sample is part of a study of shared clonotypes between healthy human individuals. Sequencing was performed with immunoSEQ multiplex PCR; in TCRdb, only in-frame clones are kept and a portion is missing. Found here are about 700,000 clones, 74% of them singletons; the top ten hold about 1.7%. Sequencing input: memory CD4+ T cells sorted from blood. Subset defined: CD45RA-negative fraction. The TCR comes from a woman in her twenties or thirties in good health. The chain couples TRBV6-5 to TRBJ2-6; D not certain. The CDR3 here is CASSYSGANVLTF. In nucleotides, the CDR3 is TGTGCCAGCAGTTACTCTGGGGCCAACGTCCTGACTTTC.